This is a list of T cell receptor beta chains from one sample in a study of response to subunit inactivated influenza vaccine. TCRdb re-called the RT-PCR reads with MiXCR, one entry per CDR3 protein. The sample lists roughly 500,000 distinct CDR3 sequences, about 15% occurring once. The source material was CD4+ T cells sorted from PBMCs, sampled roughly 24 months after vaccination. Receptor source: a man between 50 and 69 years old who received an inactivated influenza vaccine. Both conserved end residues are part of each CDR3. A D gene is named only where the DNA matches it firmly. Rows may omit the clone size; those that give it use once, few, many or a size class.

>NA|TRBJ2-7|NA|TRBV5-1
TGCGCCAGCAGCTTGGGCGGGACTGCCTCCTACGAGCAGTACTTC
CASSLGGTASYEQYF
>NA|TRBJ2-7|few|TRBV7-9
TGTGCCAGCAGCTTATTCCGGGCAGGGAGTGACGAGCAGTACTTC
CASSLFRAGSDEQYF
>TRBD1|TRBJ2-4|NA|TRBV19
TGTGCCAGTACAGGACAGGGGGCGTGGAACATTCAGTACTTC
CASTGQGAWNIQYF
>NA|TRBJ2-7|NA|TRBV6-1
TGTGCCAGCCGCTTAGTATCGGGGCCCGGCTACGAGCAGTACTTC
CASRLVSGPGYEQYF
>TRBD1|TRBJ1-1|NA|TRBV27
TGTGCCAGCCGAAGCAGGGGGCCCGTGAACGCTGAAGCTTTCTTT
CASRSRGPVNAEAFF
>TRBD1|TRBJ2-4|NA|TRBV5-1
TGCGCCAGCAGCTGGCCCACCCGTCCAGGGGACAGGGTATACATTCAGTACTTC
CASSWPTRPGDRVYIQYF
>NA|TRBJ2-5|few|TRBV20-1
TGCAGTGCTAGAGTTAGGCTCCCGGGCCCTAACCAAGAGACCCAGTACTTC
CSARVRLPGPNQETQYF
>TRBD1|TRBJ2-1|few|TRBV6-2/TRBV6-3
TGTGCCAGCAGCTTACAGGGGGTCTACAATGAGCAGTTCTTC
CASSLQGVYNEQFF
>NA|TRBJ1-6|many|TRBV5-1
TGCGCCAGCAGCTTGCAAGCAGGGGATAATTCACCCCTCCACTTT
CASSLQAGDNSPLHF
>NA|TRBJ2-7|few|TRBV20-1
TGCAGTGCTAGAGTAGATAGCTACGAGCAGTACTTC
CSARVDSYEQYF
>TRBD2|TRBJ2-4|many|TRBV29-1
TGCAGCGTTATGAGCCGCGGGAGGGCCAAAAACATTCAGTACTTC
CSVMSRGRAKNIQYF
>NA|TRBJ2-2|many|TRBV11-1
TGTGCCAGCAGCTGGCAGGGAACCGGGGAGCTGTTTTTT
CASSWQGTGELFF
>TRBD2|TRBJ2-5|NA|TRBV12-3/TRBV12-4
TGTGCCAGCAGCCGAACGAAGCGGGGCCCCGGGGAGACCCAGTACTTC
CASSRTKRGPGETQYF
>NA|TRBJ2-7|NA|TRBV3-1
TGTGCCAGCAGCCAAGAAGGAGGGGTTAAGTCCTACGAGCAGTACTTC
CASSQEGGVKSYEQYF
>NA|TRBJ2-3|few|TRBV10-3
TGTGCCATCAGTGATGAGTCTCGGAAAGCAGATACGCAGTATTTT
CAISDESRKADTQYF
>TRBD1|TRBJ2-6|few|TRBV20-1
TGCAGTGCTGACAGGGGGACAGGGGCCAACGTCCTGACTTTC
CSADRGTGANVLTF
>NA|TRBJ2-1|few|TRBV12-3/TRBV12-4
TGTGCCAGCAATTCCGGGACCAACAATGAGCAGTTCTTC
CASNSGTNNEQFF
>NA|TRBJ1-1|NA|TRBV12-3/TRBV12-4
TGTGCCAGCAGGGCCGCGGGGCTAGGAACTGAAGCTTTCTTT
CASRAAGLGTEAFF
>NA|TRBJ2-7|few|TRBV12-3/TRBV12-4
TGTGCCAGCAGTTGGGGGGGCCGCTACGAGCAGTACTTC
CASSWGGRYEQYF
>TRBD2|TRBJ2-7|NA|TRBV20-1
TGCAGTGCTAGGCAGCGGGAGTTGCAGTACTTC
CSARQRELQYF
>TRBD2|TRBJ2-3|NA|TRBV5-1
TGCGCCAGTTCCGCTGGCGGGGGAGGGGATACGCAGTATTTT
CASSAGGGGDTQYF
>TRBD1|TRBJ2-2|few|TRBV11-2
TGTGCCAGCAGCTTACATACAGGGGGGTCGGTGTACACCGGGGAGCTGTTTTTT
CASSLHTGGSVYTGELFF
>NA|TRBJ2-7|NA|TRBV10-3
TGTGCCATCAGTGAGTCCCGGGGGAGCTCCTACGAGCAGTACTTC
CAISESRGSSYEQYF
>TRBD2|TRBJ2-2|few|TRBV5-1
TGCGCCAGCAGCCAGTTTAGCGGGGGATCCACCGGGGAGCTGTTTTTT
CASSQFSGGSTGELFF
>TRBD2|TRBJ2-1|NA|TRBV9
TGTGCCAGCAGCGTAGGGGCGGGAGGAGGAAACAATGAGCAGTTCTTC
CASSVGAGGGNNEQFF
>NA|TRBJ1-1|NA|TRBV11-2
TGTGCCAGCAGCTTAGATTCCCTGGGGGTCGTGAACACTGAAGCTTTCTTT
CASSLDSLGVVNTEAFF
>TRBD2|TRBJ2-2|NA|TRBV4-2
TGTGCCAGCAGCCCGCGGGAGAGCACCGGGGAGCTGTTTTTT
CASSPRESTGELFF
>NA|TRBJ2-2|NA|TRBV25-1
TGTGCCAGCGGTCAGGGGACCGGGGAGCTGTTTTTT
CASGQGTGELFF
>NA|TRBJ2-1|few|TRBV6-6
TGTGCCAGCAGTTACCAGGGTCATGAGCAGTTCTTC
CASSYQGHEQFF
>NA|TRBJ1-1|NA|TRBV2
TGTGCCAGCACCCCACAGGTGACGAACACTGAAGCTTTCTTT
CASTPQVTNTEAFF
>TRBD1|TRBJ2-4|NA|TRBV7-2
TGTGCCAGCAGTTCGCGACAGGGGGCACACATTCAGTACTTC
CASSSRQGAHIQYF
>NA|TRBJ1-5|few|TRBV5-8
TGTGCCAGCAGCTTTGAGGCTTACCAGCCCCAGCATTTT
CASSFEAYQPQHF
>NA|TRBJ1-4|few|TRBV5-6
TGTGCCAGCAGTGCCAGGAGTAGGGCTAATGAAAAACTGTTTTTT
CASSARSRANEKLFF
>NA|TRBJ2-5|NA|TRBV19
TGTGCCAGTAGTATCTCGGAGACCCAGTACTTC
CASSISETQYF
>NA|TRBJ2-1|few|TRBV20-1
TGCAGTGCTAGCGGGCCCACCTCCTACAATGAGCAGTTCTTC
CSASGPTSYNEQFF
>NA|TRBJ1-1|NA|TRBV11-3
TGTGCCAGCAGCTTAGATAGACACACTGAAGCTTTCTTT
CASSLDRHTEAFF
>TRBD2|TRBJ2-2|NA|TRBV5-1
TGCGCCAGCAGCTTGGGACTAGCGGGGTTTGCGAACACCGGGGAGCTGTTTTTT
CASSLGLAGFANTGELFF
>NA|TRBJ2-3|NA|TRBV5-1
TGCGCCAGCAGCACCCTGAGGCAGGGCCTTAGCACAGATACGCAGTATTTT
CASSTLRQGLSTDTQYF
>NA|TRBJ1-1|NA|TRBV6-2/TRBV6-3
TGTGCCAGCAGCCCTCGGTTAACTGAAGCTTTCTTT
CASSPRLTEAFF
>TRBD2|TRBJ2-7|many|TRBV27
TGTGCCAGCAGTCCGGGACTAGCGGCCCTATACGAGCAGTACTTC
CASSPGLAALYEQYF
>NA|TRBJ2-7|NA|TRBV7-2
TGTGCCAGCAGCTTCTACGCTTCGTCCTACGCGCAGTACTTC
CASSFYASSYAQYF
>NA|TRBJ1-6|NA|TRBV30
TGTGCCTGGAGCTTCCAGCCCAATGAACCCCTCCACTTT
CAWSFQPNEPLHF
>TRBD2|TRBJ2-3|NA|TRBV7-6
TGTGCCAGCAGCTTCCACGGGGGGTCCCAAGATACGCAGTATTTT
CASSFHGGSQDTQYF
>NA|TRBJ1-2|NA|TRBV19
TGTGCCAGTAACGGGCAGGCGGACTATGGCTACACCTTC
CASNGQADYGYTF
>NA|TRBJ1-2|few|TRBV20-1
TGCAGTGCCAGGGACCGAAGACTCTACACCTTC
CSARDRRLYTF
>TRBD1|TRBJ1-4|NA|TRBV4-3
TGCGCCAGCAGCCAAGGTTGGGACAGGGGATGGGAAAAACTGTTTTTT
CASSQGWDRGWEKLFF
>NA|TRBJ2-4|few|TRBV12-3/TRBV12-4
TGTGCCAGCAGTTTAAGGTCCGATGGGAACATTCAGTACTTC
CASSLRSDGNIQYF
>NA|TRBJ2-2|NA|TRBV20-1
TGCAGTGCTGAAATTCGGGGGTTGATTAAGACCGGGGAGCTGTTTTTT
CSAEIRGLIKTGELFF
>NA|TRBJ2-4|NA|TRBV20-1
TGCAGTGCTAGAGACGGCAGGGCTATTCTTCTAGCCAAAAACATTCAGTACTTC
CSARDGRAILLAKNIQYF
>NA|TRBJ2-3|NA|TRBV7-3
TGTGCCAGCAGCTTAAGGGCCGGGTCTGGCACAGATACGCAGTATTTT
CASSLRAGSGTDTQYF
>TRBD2|TRBJ2-1|many|TRBV5-5
TGTGCCAGCAGCTTTTTAGCGGGGAACCCCTACAATGAGCAGTTCTTC
CASSFLAGNPYNEQFF
>TRBD2|TRBJ2-1|NA|TRBV20-1
TGCAGTGCCAGGAGGCCCAGTAATAGCGGGAGGATAAACAATGAGCAGTTCTTC
CSARRPSNSGRINNEQFF
>NA|TRBJ2-2|NA|TRBV5-1
TGCGCCAGCAGCCCAGTGGTAACCGGGGAGCTGTTTTTT
CASSPVVTGELFF
>TRBD2|TRBJ2-1|NA|TRBV29-1
TGCAGCGTTCGAACTAGCGGGAGCTCCTACAATGAGCAGTTCTTC
CSVRTSGSSYNEQFF
>TRBD1|TRBJ2-7|NA|TRBV18
TGTGCCAGCTCACCCATGGACAGGGTCTACGAGCAGTACTTC
CASSPMDRVYEQYF
>NA|TRBJ1-6|NA|TRBV7-8
TGTGCCAGCAGCTTAGGTCGAGCACGAAATAATTCACCCCTCCACTTT
CASSLGRARNNSPLHF
>NA|TRBJ2-2|NA|TRBV3-1
TGTGCCAGCAGGGATACAGGGCGCGGGGAGCTGTTTTTT
CASRDTGRGELFF
>NA|TRBJ1-1|NA|TRBV28
TGTGCCAGCAGGGATCGACCCCCCGGGGACACTGAAGCTTTCTTT
CASRDRPPGDTEAFF
>NA|TRBJ2-7|NA|TRBV5-8
TGTGCCAGCAGCCACTCAGGGGTATGGCGCGAGCAGTACTTC
CASSHSGVWREQYF